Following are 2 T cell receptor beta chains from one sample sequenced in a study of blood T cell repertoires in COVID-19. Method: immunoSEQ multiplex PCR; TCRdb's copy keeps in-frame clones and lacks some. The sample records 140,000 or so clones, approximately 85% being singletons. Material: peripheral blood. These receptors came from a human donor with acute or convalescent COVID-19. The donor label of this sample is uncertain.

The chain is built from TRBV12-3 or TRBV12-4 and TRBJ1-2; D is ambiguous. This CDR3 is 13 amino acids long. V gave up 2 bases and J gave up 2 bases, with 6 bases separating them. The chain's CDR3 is CASSLQMNYGYTF. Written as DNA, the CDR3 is TGTGCCAGCAGTTTACAGATGAACTATGGCTACACCTTC.

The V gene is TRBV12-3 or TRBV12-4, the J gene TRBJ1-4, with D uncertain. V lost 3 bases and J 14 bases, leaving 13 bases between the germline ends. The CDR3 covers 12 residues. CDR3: CASSFFREALFF. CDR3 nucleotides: TGTGCCAGCAGTTTCTTTCGGGAAGCGCTGTTTTTT.